Listed here are 16 T cell receptor beta chains from one sample, sequenced in a study of cytomegalovirus exposure and HLA in healthy donors. Some clones are missing from TCRdb's copy, which holds only in-frame ones; the method was immunoSEQ multiplex PCR. This table has roughly 100,000 clones, about 85% appearing once. Source material: PBMCs. The receptor set was obtained from a woman aged 18-30 years in good health and CMV-seropositive.

This clone has only one observation. The chain links TRBV28 to TRBJ1-2; tentatively, D is TRBD1 (5 bases). CDR3 length equals 12 residues. CDR1 and CDR2 (germline): MDHEN, SYDVKM. V lost 3 bases and J lost 5, with 7 bases in between. The CDR3 nucleotides are TGTGCCAGCAGTTTGAAGGGGTATGGCTACACCTTC. Its protein product is CASSLKGYGYTF.

In DNA, the CDR3 is TGTGCCAGCAGCTTGGCTGGAGGGATGGGTGAAAAACTGTTTTTT. Protein product: CASSLAGGMGEKLFF. The chain couples TRBV5-4 to TRBJ1-4; D remains unclear. V was clipped by 0 bases and J by 7 bases, with 13 bases between them. The CDR3 length is 15 residues. CDR1 SGHNT and CDR2 YYREEE come from the germline V gene (reference sequence).

This chain connects TRBV6-5 to TRBJ1-5; weak D call: TRBD1 (6 bases). The V end lost 8 bases, the J end lost 0 bases, and 8 bases lay between the germline ends. Germline V gene lookup returns CDR1 MNHEY and CDR2 SVGAGI. The CDR3 contains 13 residues. This CDR3 is CASAGDSNQPQHF. The CDR3 coding sequence is TGTGCCAGCGCAGGGGATAGCAATCAGCCCCAGCATTTT.

The gene calls are TRBV11-2 and TRBJ2-3; possibly TRBD2 for D (5 bases). Germline CDR1 SGHAT, CDR2 FQNNGV. Trimming stripped 3 bases from V and 5 bases from J, with 12 bases between. The CDR3 spans 14 residues. The DNA for the CDR3 is TGTGCCAGCAGCTTTGGCCGGGAACGAGATACGCAGTATTTT. This sequence encodes CASSFGRERDTQYF.

The rearrangement links TRBV2 to TRBJ2-1; D is possibly TRBD1 (5 bases). Trimming removed 4 bases at V and 9 bases at J, with 13 bases between. The CDR3 is 13 amino acids. Germline CDR1 reads SNHLY; CDR2 reads FYNNEI. This CDR3 reads CASSAGNGAEQFF. For the CDR3, the DNA is TGTGCCAGCAGTGCAGGGAATGGGGCTGAGCAGTTCTTC.

This chain connects TRBV10-3 to TRBJ2-2; no clear D. Germline V lookup: CDR1 ENHRY, CDR2 SYGVKD. V shed 0 bases and J shed 7 bases, with 6 bases lying between them. The CDR3 has 13 amino acids. The CDR3 region is CAISESSSGELFF. The CDR3 bases are TGTGCCATCAGTGAGTCGTCGAGCGGGGAGCTGTTTTTT.

This CDR3 reads CASSRAGDRAFQETQYF. The CDR3 nucleotides read TGTGCCAGCAGCAGGGCGGGGGACAGGGCATTCCAAGAGACCCAGTACTTC. V gene TRBV9 combines with J gene TRBJ2-5, with 9 bases fitting TRBD1. V was clipped by 4 bases and J by 1 base; unmatched bases: 11. The CDR3 spans 17 residues. Germline V gene lookup returns CDR1 SGDLS and CDR2 YYNGEE.

The chain employs TRBV2 and TRBJ1-2, with TRBD1 matching 9 bases. Germline V gives CDR1 SNHLY, CDR2 FYNNEI. V dropped 2 bases and J dropped 5; count of bases not matched to a gene: 6. This CDR3 spans 15 amino acids. The CDR3 DNA sequence: TGTGCCAGCAGTGAACCCGGGACAGGGATATATGGCTACACCTTC. Translating it yields CASSEPGTGIYGYTF.

The chain uses TRBV11-2 and TRBJ2-7; 8 nucleotides match TRBD1. CDR3 size: 14 residues. The V gene's germline CDR1 is SGHAT and CDR2 FQNNGV. V gave up 3 bases and J gave up 4 bases; unmatched junction bases: 5. The CDR3 loop reads CASSFGQGTYEQYV. CDR3 in DNA: TGTGCCAGCAGCTTCGGACAGGGAACGTACGAGCAGTACGTC.

V is TRBV28 and J is TRBJ2-3; TRBD2 agrees at 10 bases. V shed 5 bases and J 3 bases; nucleotides not matched to a gene: 5. CDR3 length equals 15 residues. Per the germline V gene, CDR1 is MDHEN and CDR2 is SYDVKM. The CDR3 is CASSDGTSVTDTQYF. In nucleotides, the CDR3 is TGTGCCAGCAGTGACGGGACTAGCGTTACAGATACGCAGTATTTT.

This chain joins TRBV2 and TRBJ1-2; tentatively, D is TRBD1 (5 bases). CDR3 length: 16 amino acids. Germline CDR1 is SNHLY and CDR2 is FYNNEI. V dropped 8 bases and J dropped 2 bases, with 21 bases sitting between them. DNA of the CDR3: TGTGCCAGCCTCCGGACACCGCACATGACCAACTATGGCTACACCTTC. Translating gives CASLRTPHMTNYGYTF.

The chain carries TRBV6-1 and TRBJ1-5, with no clear D. The length of the CDR3 is 15 residues. Deletions cut 6 bases from V and 0 bases from J, with 12 bases between. CDR1 MNHNS and CDR2 SASEGT come from the germline V gene. The CDR3, as DNA: TGTGCCAGCAGGGAGGCTTGGGGTAGCAATCAGCCCCAGCATTTT. Encoded protein: CASREAWGSNQPQHF.

The J gene is TRBJ2-7, the V gene TRBV7-9, with D possibly TRBD1 on 5 matching bases. The germline V gene has CDR1 SEHNR and CDR2 FQNEAQ (reference sequence). The CDR3 consists of 16 residues. The ends were cut back, 5 bases at V and 2 bases at J, with 19 bases in the middle. The CDR3 bases are TGTGCCAGCAGCCTAACCCACAAAGGGGTTACCTACGAGCAGTACTTC. Its translation: CASSLTHKGVTYEQYF.

The chain has TRBV6-5 and TRBJ1-2, with 12 bases lining up with TRBD1. This CDR3 spans 15 amino acids. The trim removed 6 bases at V and 4 bases at J, leaving 6 bases unmatched. The germline CDR1 and CDR2 sequences are MNHEY and SVGAGI. CDR3 DNA: TGTGCCAGCAGCTCCGGGACAGGGGGCGCCTATGGCTACACCTTC. This codes for CASSSGTGGAYGYTF.

The V and J genes are TRBV5-1 and TRBJ1-5; 9 bases line up with TRBD1. Germline V CDR1 and CDR2: SGHRS, YFSETQ. CDR3 length: 14 amino acids. V dropped 3 bases and J dropped 4; count of bases not matched to a gene: 2. The CDR3 region is CASSSGTGNQPQHF. The DNA for the CDR3 is TGCGCCAGCAGCTCTGGGACAGGGAATCAGCCCCAGCATTTT.

The chain is built from TRBV2 and TRBJ1-5; perhaps TRBD1 as D (5 bases). Germline V gives CDR1 SNHLY, CDR2 FYNNEI. The V end lost 6 bases, the J end lost 7 bases, and 16 bases lay between the germline ends. The length of the CDR3 is 14 residues. CDR3 loop: CASRFGGTEQPQHF. The CDR3 DNA follows: TGTGCCAGCAGGTTTGGGGGGACGGAACAGCCCCAGCATTTT.